This T cell receptor (beta chain) comes out of a study of radiotherapy plus CTLA-4 blockade in lung cancer. Findings and caveats of the study: In blood, early T cell clone dynamics reportedly predicted response best, together with interferon-beta.

Between the trimmed V and J ends, which lost 3 bases and 7 bases, there was a span of 13 bases. The CDR3 length is 13 residues. The germline CDR1 and CDR2 sequences are SGDLS and YYNGEE. As regards this clone: What it binds is unknown.

Sequenced by immunoSEQ multiplex PCR; TCRdb stores in-frame clones only, minus some. Counted here are roughly 80,000 clones, about 78% occurring once; the ten biggest clones make up 4%. This TCR was sampled from a human donor with non-small cell lung cancer who had a partial response to radiotherapy plus ipilimumab. Some clones in this sample may be carry-over from other donors' samples. The V call is TRBV9, the J call TRBJ1-2; D is undetermined. Sequencing was performed on peripheral blood, taken from a patient treated with radiotherapy plus ipilimumab. CDR3 amino acids: CASSDETVGGYTF. The CDR3 nucleotides are TGTGCCAGCAGCGATGAAACAGTGGGTGGCTACACCTTC.